These T cell receptor beta chains were read from a single sample in a study of T cell responses to AZD1222 COVID-19 vaccine. Method: immunoSEQ multiplex PCR; TCRdb's copy keeps in-frame clones and lacks some. The data hold more than 85,000 clones, with approximately 85% observed a single time. The starting material was peripheral blood, obtained on day 0 of AZD1222 vaccination. These TCRs come from an adult in good health. The CDR3 runs from the conserved cysteine through the conserved F or W. A D gene is named only where the DNA matches it firmly. Clone sizes are given selectively: once, few, many, or a class where the clone is expanded.

v_call: TRBV7-9; clone_size: many; d_call: .; j_call: TRBJ1-1; cdr3_aa: CASSKGLEAFF; cdr3_nt: TGTGCCAGCAGCAAGGGGTTGGAAGCTTTCTTT
v_call: TRBV28; clone_size: .; d_call: .; j_call: TRBJ1-2; cdr3_aa: CASSLGRVYNYGYTF; cdr3_nt: TGTGCCAGCAGTCTCGGCCGGGTTTATAACTATGGCTACACCTTC
v_call: TRBV10-1; clone_size: .; d_call: TRBD1; j_call: TRBJ2-1; cdr3_aa: CASSRNRGLRDNEQFF; cdr3_nt: TGCGCCAGCAGTCGTAACAGGGGTCTGCGGGACAATGAGCAGTTCTTC
v_call: TRBV30; clone_size: .; d_call: .; j_call: TRBJ1-4; cdr3_aa: CAWNVGTNEKLFF; cdr3_nt: TGTGCCTGGAACGTGGGAACTAATGAAAAACTGTTTTTT
v_call: TRBV11-3; clone_size: once; d_call: .; j_call: TRBJ1-1; cdr3_aa: CASSSGTEAFF; cdr3_nt: TGTGCCAGCAGCTCGGGTACTGAAGCTTTCTTT
v_call: TRBV24-1; clone_size: .; d_call: TRBD1; j_call: TRBJ1-5; cdr3_aa: CATSDTGDRNQPQHF; cdr3_nt: TGTGCCACCAGTGACACAGGGGATCGGAATCAGCCCCAGCATTTT
v_call: TRBV2; clone_size: .; d_call: .; j_call: TRBJ2-1; cdr3_aa: CAKGGPRGGNEQFF; cdr3_nt: TGTGCCAAGGGGGGCCCCAGGGGCGGGAATGAGCAGTTCTTC
v_call: TRBV9; clone_size: .; d_call: TRBD1; j_call: TRBJ1-2; cdr3_aa: CASSVGQDRANGYTF; cdr3_nt: TGTGCCAGCAGCGTAGGGCAAGACAGGGCGAATGGCTACACCTTC
v_call: TRBV6-5; clone_size: .; d_call: .; j_call: TRBJ1-1; cdr3_aa: CASSYSELRNTEAFF; cdr3_nt: TGTGCCAGCAGTTACTCAGAGCTCCGGAACACTGAAGCTTTCTTT
v_call: TRBV19; clone_size: few; d_call: TRBD1; j_call: TRBJ1-2; cdr3_aa: CASIENRGRISGYTF; cdr3_nt: TGTGCCAGTATCGAAAACAGGGGGCGCATCTCTGGCTACACCTTC
v_call: TRBV30; clone_size: .; d_call: .; j_call: TRBJ1-3; cdr3_aa: CAWSPLTGSGNTIYF; cdr3_nt: TGTGCCTGGAGCCCATTAACAGGGTCTGGAAACACCATATATTTT
v_call: TRBV30; clone_size: .; d_call: .; j_call: TRBJ2-7; cdr3_aa: CAWSRDRYEQYF; cdr3_nt: TGTGCCTGGAGTCGGGACCGCTACGAGCAGTACTTC
v_call: TRBV10-3; clone_size: .; d_call: TRBD1; j_call: TRBJ2-1; cdr3_aa: CAISTGDSSYNEQFF; cdr3_nt: TGTGCCATATCGACAGGGGACAGCTCCTACAATGAGCAGTTCTTC
v_call: TRBV7-2; clone_size: .; d_call: TRBD1; j_call: TRBJ2-7; cdr3_aa: CASSPRTGSSYEQYF; cdr3_nt: TGTGCCAGCAGCCCCCGGACAGGGAGCTCCTACGAGCAGTACTTC
v_call: TRBV18; clone_size: .; d_call: .; j_call: TRBJ1-2; cdr3_aa: CASSLKRRDLNYGYTF; cdr3_nt: TGTGCCAGCTCACTCAAACGCAGAGACCTTAACTATGGCTACACCTTC
v_call: TRBV28; clone_size: .; d_call: .; j_call: TRBJ1-5; cdr3_aa: CASSFTRGFNQPQHF; cdr3_nt: TGTGCCAGCAGTTTCACTCGGGGCTTCAATCAGCCCCAGCATTTT
v_call: TRBV5-1; clone_size: .; d_call: .; j_call: TRBJ1-2; cdr3_aa: CASSPLSLMGGGYTF; cdr3_nt: TGCGCCAGCAGCCCACTCTCTCTCATGGGGGGTGGCTACACCTTC
v_call: TRBV18; clone_size: .; d_call: .; j_call: TRBJ1-6; cdr3_aa: CASSGDMTNSPLHF; cdr3_nt: TGTGCCAGCTCAGGAGACATGACTAATTCACCCCTCCACTTT
v_call: TRBV6-5; clone_size: once; d_call: .; j_call: TRBJ1-5; cdr3_aa: CASTPSRVGNQPQHF; cdr3_nt: TGTGCCAGCACTCCGTCCCGCGTGGGAAATCAGCCCCAGCATTTT
v_call: TRBV15; clone_size: .; d_call: .; j_call: TRBJ1-4; cdr3_aa: CATSRGEGMREKLFF; cdr3_nt: TGTGCCACCAGCAGAGGAGAGGGGATGAGGGAAAAACTGTTTTTT
v_call: TRBV6-5; clone_size: .; d_call: .; j_call: TRBJ1-2; cdr3_aa: CASRMGPNYGYTF; cdr3_nt: TGTGCCAGCAGGATGGGGCCTAACTATGGCTACACCTTC
v_call: TRBV24-1; clone_size: .; d_call: .; j_call: TRBJ2-5; cdr3_aa: CATSVADSRQETQYF; cdr3_nt: TGTGCCACCAGTGTCGCGGACAGTAGACAAGAGACCCAGTACTTC
v_call: TRBV28; clone_size: .; d_call: TRBD2; j_call: TRBJ2-1; cdr3_aa: CASSTSGWSSYNEQFF; cdr3_nt: TGTGCCAGCAGTACTAGCGGGTGGAGCTCCTACAATGAGCAGTTCTTC
v_call: TRBV9; clone_size: .; d_call: TRBD2; j_call: TRBJ2-1; cdr3_aa: CASSAASGNSYNEQFF; cdr3_nt: TGTGCCAGCAGCGCTGCTAGCGGTAACTCCTACAATGAGCAGTTCTTC
v_call: TRBV7-2; clone_size: .; d_call: TRBD2; j_call: TRBJ2-1; cdr3_aa: CASSLVSVGGNEQFF; cdr3_nt: TGTGCCAGCAGCTTAGTGTCAGTGGGAGGGAATGAGCAGTTCTTC
v_call: TRBV5-1; clone_size: .; d_call: .; j_call: TRBJ2-5; cdr3_aa: CARGPAGETQYF; cdr3_nt: TGCGCCCGGGGTCCGGCGGGGGAGACCCAGTACTTC
v_call: TRBV7-2; clone_size: .; d_call: .; j_call: TRBJ2-6; cdr3_aa: CASSLSPTGANVLTF; cdr3_nt: TGTGCCAGCAGCCTGAGCCCCACCGGGGCCAACGTCCTGACTTTC
v_call: TRBV7-2; clone_size: .; d_call: .; j_call: TRBJ2-1; cdr3_aa: CASSQGGFVDEQFF; cdr3_nt: TGTGCCAGCAGCCAGGGGGGTTTCGTGGATGAGCAGTTCTTC
v_call: TRBV3-1/TRBV3-2; clone_size: .; d_call: .; j_call: TRBJ1-3; cdr3_aa: CASSPRRTSGNTIYF; cdr3_nt: TGTGCCAGCAGCCCCCGTAGGACTTCTGGAAACACCATATATTTT
v_call: TRBV6-2/TRBV6-3; clone_size: .; d_call: .; j_call: TRBJ1-5; cdr3_aa: CASSYTRGAQPQHF; cdr3_nt: TGTGCCAGCAGTTACACTAGGGGGGCTCAGCCCCAGCATTTT
v_call: TRBV10-2; clone_size: .; d_call: .; j_call: TRBJ1-2; cdr3_aa: CASSEPKLYGYTF; cdr3_nt: TGCGCCAGCAGTGAGCCCAAGTTATATGGCTACACCTTC
v_call: TRBV7-2; clone_size: few; d_call: .; j_call: TRBJ1-5; cdr3_aa: CASSLGQYSNQPQHF; cdr3_nt: TGTGCCAGCAGCTTAGGACAGTATAGCAATCAGCCCCAGCATTTT
v_call: TRBV12-3/TRBV12-4; clone_size: .; d_call: TRBD1; j_call: TRBJ1-2; cdr3_aa: CASRWTGTYGYTF; cdr3_nt: TGTGCCAGCAGATGGACAGGGACCTATGGCTACACCTTC
v_call: TRBV3-1/TRBV3-2; clone_size: .; d_call: .; j_call: TRBJ1-5; cdr3_aa: CASSQGSNQPQHF; cdr3_nt: TGTGCCAGCAGCCAAGGAAGCAATCAGCCCCAGCATTTT
v_call: TRBV7-6; clone_size: once; d_call: TRBD1; j_call: TRBJ2-5; cdr3_aa: CASSLGRGETQYF; cdr3_nt: TGTGCCAGCAGCTTGGGCAGGGGGGAGACCCAGTACTTC
v_call: TRBV28; clone_size: .; d_call: TRBD1; j_call: TRBJ1-6; cdr3_aa: CASSLDRARYNSPLHF; cdr3_nt: TGTGCCAGCAGTTTGGACAGGGCTAGGTATAATTCACCCCTCCACTTT
v_call: TRBV3-1/TRBV3-2; clone_size: .; d_call: .; j_call: TRBJ1-2; cdr3_aa: CASSQAGRFGYTF; cdr3_nt: TGTGCCAGCAGCCAAGCGGGGCGTTTCGGCTACACCTTC
v_call: TRBV9; clone_size: .; d_call: TRBD2; j_call: TRBJ2-2; cdr3_aa: CASSVSSGLTGELFF; cdr3_nt: TGTGCCAGCAGCGTTTCTAGCGGCTTGACCGGGGAGCTGTTTTTT
v_call: TRBV2; clone_size: .; d_call: TRBD1; j_call: TRBJ2-7; cdr3_aa: CASSVDRGFYEQYF; cdr3_nt: TGTGCCAGCAGTGTCGACAGGGGATTCTACGAGCAGTACTTC
v_call: TRBV19; clone_size: .; d_call: TRBD2; j_call: TRBJ2-2; cdr3_aa: CASSIGGGAGGPETGELFF; cdr3_nt: TGTGCCAGTAGTATAGGGGGAGGAGCGGGAGGGCCGGAGACCGGGGAGCTGTTTTTT
v_call: TRBV9; clone_size: .; d_call: TRBD2; j_call: TRBJ2-5; cdr3_aa: CASSETSSGGAGETQYF; cdr3_nt: TGTGCCAGCAGCGAAACATCAAGCGGGGGGGCCGGTGAGACCCAGTACTTC
v_call: TRBV5-1; clone_size: .; d_call: TRBD1; j_call: TRBJ1-2; cdr3_aa: CASSLNWDRPNYGYTF; cdr3_nt: TGCGCCAGCAGCTTGAACTGGGACAGGCCCAACTATGGCTACACCTTC
v_call: TRBV6-5; clone_size: .; d_call: TRBD1; j_call: TRBJ1-1; cdr3_aa: CASSYAGQGWTEAFF; cdr3_nt: TGTGCCAGCAGTTACGCAGGACAGGGATGGACTGAAGCTTTCTTT
v_call: TRBV28; clone_size: .; d_call: .; j_call: TRBJ1-5; cdr3_aa: CASSTTPSNQPQHF; cdr3_nt: TGTGCCAGCAGTACGACCCCCAGCAATCAGCCCCAGCATTTT
v_call: TRBV9; clone_size: .; d_call: .; j_call: TRBJ2-7; cdr3_aa: CASNSGVESYEQYF; cdr3_nt: TGTGCCAGCAACTCCGGGGTCGAATCCTACGAGCAGTACTTC
v_call: TRBV9; clone_size: .; d_call: TRBD2; j_call: TRBJ2-1; cdr3_aa: CASSALGSGGANEQFF; cdr3_nt: TGTGCCAGCAGCGCCTTGGGTAGCGGGGGGGCAAATGAGCAGTTCTTC
v_call: TRBV5-6; clone_size: once; d_call: .; j_call: TRBJ1-1; cdr3_aa: CASSLGRREAFF; cdr3_nt: TGTGCCAGCAGCTTGGGACGTCGTGAAGCTTTCTTT
v_call: TRBV12-3/TRBV12-4; clone_size: once; d_call: .; j_call: TRBJ1-1; cdr3_aa: CASTRQMNTEAFF; cdr3_nt: TGTGCCAGCACCCGACAGATGAACACTGAAGCTTTCTTT
v_call: TRBV6-2/TRBV6-3; clone_size: few; d_call: .; j_call: TRBJ1-1; cdr3_aa: CASSFHYGSGTEAFF; cdr3_nt: TGTGCCAGCAGTTTTCACTACGGTTCGGGCACTGAAGCTTTCTTT
v_call: TRBV28; clone_size: .; d_call: .; j_call: TRBJ1-2; cdr3_aa: CASSYIHGYTF; cdr3_nt: TGTGCCAGCAGTTACATCCACGGCTACACCTTC
v_call: TRBV5-8; clone_size: few; d_call: TRBD1; j_call: TRBJ2-7; cdr3_aa: CASNPGQGISYEQYF; cdr3_nt: TGTGCCAGCAACCCGGGACAGGGTATCTCCTACGAGCAGTACTTC
v_call: TRBV19; clone_size: .; d_call: .; j_call: TRBJ2-1; cdr3_aa: CASSRRSSYNEQFF; cdr3_nt: TGTGCCAGTAGTCGGAGGTCCTCCTACAATGAGCAGTTCTTC
v_call: TRBV7-9; clone_size: .; d_call: TRBD1; j_call: TRBJ2-7; cdr3_aa: CASSATGTGDYEQYF; cdr3_nt: TGTGCCAGCAGCGCGACCGGGACAGGGGACTACGAGCAGTACTTC
v_call: TRBV5-1; clone_size: .; d_call: .; j_call: TRBJ2-7; cdr3_aa: CASGRSYEQYF; cdr3_nt: TGCGCCAGCGGTAGGTCCTACGAGCAGTACTTC
v_call: TRBV18; clone_size: .; d_call: .; j_call: TRBJ1-1; cdr3_aa: CASSPVSMNTEAFF; cdr3_nt: TGTGCCAGCTCACCGGTCAGCATGAACACTGAAGCTTTCTTT